One and the same sample provided the 7 T cell receptor beta chains below, sequenced in a study of somatic mutations in cytotoxic T cells in rheumatoid arthritis. Only in-frame clones appear in the TCRdb table, and some are missing; sequencing was by immunoSEQ multiplex PCR. The sample yields around 13,000 clones, 65% to 85% seen once. The sample was CD8+ T cells sorted from blood. These receptor sequences come from an adult with rheumatoid arthritis.

This clone was observed once. This sequence joins TRBV9 and TRBJ2-7; D is perhaps TRBD1 or TRBD2 (5 bases each). CDR3 length: 15 amino acids. Germline CDR1 is SGDLS and CDR2 is YYNGEE. V gave up 0 bases and J gave up 3 bases, with 13 bases separating them. CDR3 nucleotide sequence: TGTGCCAGCAGCGTAGGGGCAGGGAGCGGCTACGAGCAGTACTTC. It is translated as CASSVGAGSGYEQYF.

The rearrangement links TRBV11-3 to TRBJ1-5, with 7 bases identical to TRBD1. The J segment lost 3 bases and the V segment lost 5 bases, leaving 10 bases of the junction unmatched. The CDR3 has 16 residues. The germline gives CDR1 SGHNT, CDR2 YENEEA. This CDR3 is CASSPRRQGVNQPQHF. Written as DNA, the CDR3 is TGTGCCAGCAGCCCTAGAAGACAGGGAGTCAATCAGCCCCAGCATTTT.

The rearrangement uses TRBV5-6 and TRBJ2-3; 8 nucleotides match TRBD2. The CDR3 is 15 residues long. The germline gives CDR1 SGHDT, CDR2 YYEEEE. Losses at the gene ends were 4 bases for V and 2 bases for J; bases not matched to a gene: 6. CDR3 bases: TGTGCCAGCAGCCCAGGACTAGCTATCACAGATACGCAGTATTTT. Amino acids: CASSPGLAITDTQYF.

V and J are TRBV6-5 and TRBJ2-7, with D unresolved. The CDR3 has 13 residues. Trimming shortened V by 2 bases and J by 3 bases, and 8 bases separated the two germline ends. Germline V gives CDR1 MNHEY, CDR2 SVGAGI. CDR3 bases: TGTGCCAGCAGTTACGGACGGAACTACGAGCAGTACTTC. It yields the protein CASSYGRNYEQYF.

This clone was found a few times. The chain employs TRBV5-1 and TRBJ1-2, with a tentative D call TRBD1 (5 bases). Per the germline V gene, CDR1 is SGHRS and CDR2 is YFSETQ. The V gene lost 2 bases and the J gene lost 9 bases, with 11 bases spanning the gap. The CDR3 loop spans 12 amino acids. The CDR3 is CASSFEGERYTF. Here the CDR3 DNA reads TGCGCCAGCAGCTTTGAAGGGGAACGCTACACCTTC.

This clone was observed a handful of times. The rearrangement joins TRBV6-4 to TRBJ2-2, with 7 bases fitting TRBD2. The V gene's germline CDR1 is MRHNA and CDR2 SNTAGT. This CDR3 contains 13 residues. V trimming: 6 bases; J trimming: 5 bases; junction bases outside the gene matches: 3. As DNA, the CDR3 is TGTGCCAGCAGCGCGGGAGTTACCGGGGAGCTGTTTTTT. Protein: CASSAGVTGELFF.

V and J are TRBV13 and TRBJ1-3; no definite D call. The V end lost 1 base, the J end lost 4 bases, and 5 bases lay between the germline ends. The CDR3 consists of 13 residues. Looked up from germline, CDR1 is PRHDT and CDR2 is FYEKMQ (reference sequence). The CDR3 DNA sequence: TGTGCCAGCAGCTTAGCACAGGGAAACACCATATATTTT. Its protein is CASSLAQGNTIYF.